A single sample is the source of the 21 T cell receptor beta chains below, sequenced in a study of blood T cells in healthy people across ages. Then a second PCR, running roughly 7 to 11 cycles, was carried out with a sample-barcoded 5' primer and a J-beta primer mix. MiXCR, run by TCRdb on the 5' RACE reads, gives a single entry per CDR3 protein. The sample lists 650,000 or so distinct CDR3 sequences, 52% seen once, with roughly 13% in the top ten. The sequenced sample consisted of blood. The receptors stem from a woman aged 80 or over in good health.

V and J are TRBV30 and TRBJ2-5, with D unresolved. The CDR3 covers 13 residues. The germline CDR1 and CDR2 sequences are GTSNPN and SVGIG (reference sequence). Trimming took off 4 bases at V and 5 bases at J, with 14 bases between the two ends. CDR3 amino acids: CAWNPLNRETQYF. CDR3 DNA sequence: TGTGCCTGGAACCCGTTAAATCGGGAGACCCAGTACTTC. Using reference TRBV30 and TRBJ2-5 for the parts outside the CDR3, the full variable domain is SQTIHQWPATLVQPVGSPLSLECTVEGTSNPNLYWYRQAAGRGLQLLFYSVGIGQISSEVPQNLSASRPQDRQFILSSKKLLLSDSGFYLCAWNPLNRETQYFGPGTRLLVL.

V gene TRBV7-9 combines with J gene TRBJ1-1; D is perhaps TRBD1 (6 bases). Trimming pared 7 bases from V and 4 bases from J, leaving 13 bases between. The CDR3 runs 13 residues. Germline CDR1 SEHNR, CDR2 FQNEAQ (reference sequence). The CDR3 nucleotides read TGTGCCAGCACCACGCAGGGGAGCACTGAAGCTTTCTTT. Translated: CASTTQGSTEAFF.

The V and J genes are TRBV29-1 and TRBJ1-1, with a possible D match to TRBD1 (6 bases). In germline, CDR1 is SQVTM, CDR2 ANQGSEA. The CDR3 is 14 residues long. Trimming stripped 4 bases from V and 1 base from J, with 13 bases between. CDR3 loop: CSVAPPGQNTEAFF. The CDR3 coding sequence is TGCAGCGTTGCTCCCCCGGGACAGAACACTGAAGCTTTCTTT.

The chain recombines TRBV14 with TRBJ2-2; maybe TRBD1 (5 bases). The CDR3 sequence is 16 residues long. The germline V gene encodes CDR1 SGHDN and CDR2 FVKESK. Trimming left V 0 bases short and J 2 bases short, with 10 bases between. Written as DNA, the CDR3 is TGTGCCAGCAGCCAAGATCGTAGGGGAAACACCGGGGAGCTGTTTTTT. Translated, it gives CASSQDRRGNTGELFF.

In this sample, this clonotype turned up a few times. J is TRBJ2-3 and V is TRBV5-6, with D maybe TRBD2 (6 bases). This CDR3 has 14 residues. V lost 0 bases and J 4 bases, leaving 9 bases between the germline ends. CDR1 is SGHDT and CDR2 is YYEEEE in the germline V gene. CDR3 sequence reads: CASSLELAADTQYF. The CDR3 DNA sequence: TGTGCCAGCAGCTTGGAACTAGCCGCAGATACGCAGTATTTT.

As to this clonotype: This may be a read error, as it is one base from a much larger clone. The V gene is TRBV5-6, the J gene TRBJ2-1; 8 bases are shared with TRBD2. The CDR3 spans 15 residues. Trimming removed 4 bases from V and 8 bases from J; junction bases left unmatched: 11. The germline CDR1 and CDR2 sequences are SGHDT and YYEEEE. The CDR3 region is CASSPAGTRPHEQFF. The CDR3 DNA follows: TGTGCCAGCAGCCCCGCGGGGACTAGACCCCATGAGCAGTTCTTC.

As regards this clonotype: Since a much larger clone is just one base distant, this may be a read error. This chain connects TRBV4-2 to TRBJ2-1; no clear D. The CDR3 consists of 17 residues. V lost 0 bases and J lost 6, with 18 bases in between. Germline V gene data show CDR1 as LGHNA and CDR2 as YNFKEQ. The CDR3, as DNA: TGTGCCAGCAGCCAAGAACGGCCCGCTCGTCGGGCCAATGAGCAGTTCTTC. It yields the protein CASSQERPARRANEQFF.

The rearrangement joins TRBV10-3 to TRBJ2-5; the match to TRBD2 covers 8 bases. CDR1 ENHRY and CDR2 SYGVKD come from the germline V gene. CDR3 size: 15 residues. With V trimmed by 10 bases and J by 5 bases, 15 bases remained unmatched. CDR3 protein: CATSEGGLAGETQYF. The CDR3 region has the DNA TGTGCCACCTCCGAGGGCGGACTAGCTGGGGAGACCCAGTACTTC.

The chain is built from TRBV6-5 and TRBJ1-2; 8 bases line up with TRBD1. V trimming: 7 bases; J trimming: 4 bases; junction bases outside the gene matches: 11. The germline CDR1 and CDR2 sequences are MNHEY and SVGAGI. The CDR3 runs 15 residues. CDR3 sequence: CASTPIGQGPYGYTF. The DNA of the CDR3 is TGTGCCAGCACCCCAATCGGACAGGGCCCCTATGGCTACACCTTC.

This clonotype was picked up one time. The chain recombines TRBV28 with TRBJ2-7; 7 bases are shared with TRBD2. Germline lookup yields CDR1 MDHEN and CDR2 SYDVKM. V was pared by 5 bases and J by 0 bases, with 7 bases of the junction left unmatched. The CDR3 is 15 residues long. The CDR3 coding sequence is TGTGCCAGCAGTCTACGGGGGGTTACCTCCTACGAGCAGTACTTC. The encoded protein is CASSLRGVTSYEQYF.

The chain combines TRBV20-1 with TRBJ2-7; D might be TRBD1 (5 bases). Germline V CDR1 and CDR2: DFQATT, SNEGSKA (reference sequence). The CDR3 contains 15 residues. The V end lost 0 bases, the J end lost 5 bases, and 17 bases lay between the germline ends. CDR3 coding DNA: TGCAGTGCTAGAGATGGGGCCAGGGATGGGGACGAGCAGTACTTC. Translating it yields CSARDGARDGDEQYF.

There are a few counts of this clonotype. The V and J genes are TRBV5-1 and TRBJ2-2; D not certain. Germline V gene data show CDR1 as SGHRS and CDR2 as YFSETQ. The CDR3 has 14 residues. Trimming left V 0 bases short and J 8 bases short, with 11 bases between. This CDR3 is CASSLEVLGGELFF. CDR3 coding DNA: TGCGCCAGCAGCTTGGAGGTCCTAGGTGGGGAGCTGTTTTTT.

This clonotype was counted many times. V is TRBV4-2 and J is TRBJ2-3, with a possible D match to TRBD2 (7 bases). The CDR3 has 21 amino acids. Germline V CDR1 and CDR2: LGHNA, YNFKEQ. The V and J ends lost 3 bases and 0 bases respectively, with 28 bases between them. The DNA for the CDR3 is TGTGCCAGCAGCCACTTCAAAAGACGGGGGGCCTCCCTCACAAGCACAGATACGCAGTATTTT. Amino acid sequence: CASSHFKRRGASLTSTDTQYF.

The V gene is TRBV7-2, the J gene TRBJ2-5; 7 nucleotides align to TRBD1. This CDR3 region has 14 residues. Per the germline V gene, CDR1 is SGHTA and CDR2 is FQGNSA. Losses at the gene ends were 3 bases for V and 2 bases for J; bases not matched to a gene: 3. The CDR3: CASSFQQGQETQYF. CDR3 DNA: TGTGCCAGCAGCTTCCAACAGGGGCAAGAGACCCAGTACTTC.

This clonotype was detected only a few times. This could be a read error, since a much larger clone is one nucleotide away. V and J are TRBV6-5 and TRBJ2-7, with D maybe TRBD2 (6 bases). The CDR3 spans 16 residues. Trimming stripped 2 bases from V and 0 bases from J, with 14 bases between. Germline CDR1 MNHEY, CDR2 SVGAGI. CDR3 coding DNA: TGTGCCAGCAGTTACGGAGGGACCCGGGCCTCCTACGAGCAGTACTTC. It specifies CASSYGGTRASYEQYF.

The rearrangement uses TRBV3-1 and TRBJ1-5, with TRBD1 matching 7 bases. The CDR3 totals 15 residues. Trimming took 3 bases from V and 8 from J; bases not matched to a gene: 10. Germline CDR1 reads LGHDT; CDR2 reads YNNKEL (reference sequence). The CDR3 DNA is TGTGCCAGCAGCCATTCGGGGGAGACAGGGAAGCCCCAGCATTTT. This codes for CASSHSGETGKPQHF.

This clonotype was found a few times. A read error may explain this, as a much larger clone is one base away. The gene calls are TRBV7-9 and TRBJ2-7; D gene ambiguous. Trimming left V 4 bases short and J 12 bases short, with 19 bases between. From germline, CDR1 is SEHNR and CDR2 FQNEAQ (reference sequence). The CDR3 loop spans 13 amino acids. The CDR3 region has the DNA TGTGCCAGCAGCTCCCTGATTGTACAATTGCGGTACTTC. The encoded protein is CASSSLIVQLRYF.

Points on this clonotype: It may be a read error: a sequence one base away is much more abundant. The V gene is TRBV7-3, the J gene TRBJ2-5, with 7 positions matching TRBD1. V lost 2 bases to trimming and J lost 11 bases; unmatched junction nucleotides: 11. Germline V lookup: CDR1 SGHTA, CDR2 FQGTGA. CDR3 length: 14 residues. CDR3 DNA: TGTGCCAGCAGCTTAGGAACAGGGGACGGTGAGCAGTACTTC. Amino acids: CASSLGTGDGEQYF. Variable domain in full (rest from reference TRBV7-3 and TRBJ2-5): GAGVSQTPSNKVTEKGKYVELRCDPISGHTALYWYRQSLGQGPEFLIYFQGTGAADDSGLPNDRFFAVRPEGSVSTLKIQRTERGDSAVYLCASSLGTGDGEQYFGPGTRLLVL.

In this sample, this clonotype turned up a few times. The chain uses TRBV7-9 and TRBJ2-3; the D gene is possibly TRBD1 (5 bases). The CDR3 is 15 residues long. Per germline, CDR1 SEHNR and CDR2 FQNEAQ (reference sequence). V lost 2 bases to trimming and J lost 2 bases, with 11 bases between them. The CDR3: CASSLWQGTTDTQYF. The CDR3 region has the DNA TGTGCCAGCAGCTTATGGCAGGGCACCACAGATACGCAGTATTTT. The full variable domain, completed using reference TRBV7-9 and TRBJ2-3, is DTGVSQNPRHKITKRGQNVTFRCDPISEHNRLYWYRQTLGQGPEFLTYFQNEAQLEKSRLLSDRFSAERPKGSFSTLEIQRTEQGDSAMYLCASSLWQGTTDTQYFGPGTRLTVL.

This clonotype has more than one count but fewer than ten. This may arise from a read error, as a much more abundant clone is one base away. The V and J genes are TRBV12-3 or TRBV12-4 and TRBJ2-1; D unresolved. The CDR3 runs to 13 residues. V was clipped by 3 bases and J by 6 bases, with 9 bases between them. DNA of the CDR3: TGTGCCAGCAGTTTTTCCTGGGGCAATGAGCAGTTCTTC. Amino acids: CASSFSWGNEQFF.

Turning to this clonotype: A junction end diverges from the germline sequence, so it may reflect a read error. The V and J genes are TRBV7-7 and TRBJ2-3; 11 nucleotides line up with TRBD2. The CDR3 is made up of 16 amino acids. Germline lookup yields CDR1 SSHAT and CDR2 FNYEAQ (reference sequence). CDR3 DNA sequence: TGTGCTAGCAGCTTAGCTAGCGGGGGGATCACAGATACGCAGTATTTT. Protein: CASSLASGGITDTQYF.